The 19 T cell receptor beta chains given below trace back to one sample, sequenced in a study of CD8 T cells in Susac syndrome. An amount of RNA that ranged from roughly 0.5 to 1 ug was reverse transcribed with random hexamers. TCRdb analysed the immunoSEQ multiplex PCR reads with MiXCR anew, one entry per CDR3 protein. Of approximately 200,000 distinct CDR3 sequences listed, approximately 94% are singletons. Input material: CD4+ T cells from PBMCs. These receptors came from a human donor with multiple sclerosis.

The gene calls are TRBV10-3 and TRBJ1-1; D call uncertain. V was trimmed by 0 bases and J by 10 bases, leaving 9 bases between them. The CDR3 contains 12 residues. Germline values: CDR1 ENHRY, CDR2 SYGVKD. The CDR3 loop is CAISESGGAAFF. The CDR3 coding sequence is TGTGCCATCAGTGAGTCGGGAGGAGCAGCTTTCTTT.

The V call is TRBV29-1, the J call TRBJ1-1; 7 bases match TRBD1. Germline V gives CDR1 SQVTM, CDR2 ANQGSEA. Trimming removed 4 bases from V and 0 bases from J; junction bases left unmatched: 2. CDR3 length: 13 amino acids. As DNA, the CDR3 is TGCAGCGTTGCGGGACAGATGAACACTGAAGCTTTCTTT. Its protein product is CSVAGQMNTEAFF.

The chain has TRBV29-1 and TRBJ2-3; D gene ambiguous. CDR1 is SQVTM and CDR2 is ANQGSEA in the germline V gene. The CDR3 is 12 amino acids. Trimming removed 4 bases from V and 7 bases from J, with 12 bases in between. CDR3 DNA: TGCAGCGTTGGAATTAGGCGAAATACGCAGTATTTT. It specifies CSVGIRRNTQYF.

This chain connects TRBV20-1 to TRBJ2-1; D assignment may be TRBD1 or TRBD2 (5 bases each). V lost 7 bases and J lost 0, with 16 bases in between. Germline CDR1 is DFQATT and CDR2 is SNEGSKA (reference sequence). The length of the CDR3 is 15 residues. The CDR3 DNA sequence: TGCAGTGTAAGGGGTGGCGGACTCTCCTACAATGAGCAGTTCTTC. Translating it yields CSVRGGGLSYNEQFF.

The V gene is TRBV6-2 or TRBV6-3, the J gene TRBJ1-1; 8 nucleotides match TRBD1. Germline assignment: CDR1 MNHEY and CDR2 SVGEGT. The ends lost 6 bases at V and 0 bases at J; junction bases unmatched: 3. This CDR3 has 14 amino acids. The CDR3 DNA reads TGTGCCAGCAGGGACAGGGTCTTGAACACTGAAGCTTTCTTT. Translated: CASRDRVLNTEAFF.

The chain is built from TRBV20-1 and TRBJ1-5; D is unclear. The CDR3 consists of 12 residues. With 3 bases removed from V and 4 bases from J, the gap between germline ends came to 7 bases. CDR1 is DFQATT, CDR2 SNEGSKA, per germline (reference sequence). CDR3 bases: TGCAGTGCTAGCCGGGAAAATCAGCCCCAGCATTTT. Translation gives CSASRENQPQHF.

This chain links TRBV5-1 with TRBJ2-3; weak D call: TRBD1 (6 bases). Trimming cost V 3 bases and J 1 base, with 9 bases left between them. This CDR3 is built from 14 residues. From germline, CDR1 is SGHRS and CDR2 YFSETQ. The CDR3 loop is CASSSRTGTDTQYF. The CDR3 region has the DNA TGCGCCAGCAGCTCCAGGACAGGCACAGATACGCAGTATTTT.

CDR3 residues: CSARPFIAGANYEQYF. The DNA of the CDR3 is TGCAGTGCTAGACCCTTCATAGCGGGGGCCAACTACGAGCAGTACTTC. V is TRBV20-1 and J is TRBJ2-7, with 9 nucleotides matching TRBD2. CDR3 length: 16 residues. Germline V gene sequence: CDR1 DFQATT, CDR2 SNEGSKA (reference sequence). With V trimmed by 2 bases and J by 3 bases, 11 bases remained unmatched.

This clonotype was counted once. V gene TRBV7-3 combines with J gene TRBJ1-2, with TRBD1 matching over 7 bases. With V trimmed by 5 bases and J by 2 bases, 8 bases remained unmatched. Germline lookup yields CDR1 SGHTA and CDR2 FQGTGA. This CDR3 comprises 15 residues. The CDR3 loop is CASSQYRGENYGYTF. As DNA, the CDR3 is TGTGCCAGCAGCCAGTACAGGGGCGAGAACTATGGCTACACCTTC.

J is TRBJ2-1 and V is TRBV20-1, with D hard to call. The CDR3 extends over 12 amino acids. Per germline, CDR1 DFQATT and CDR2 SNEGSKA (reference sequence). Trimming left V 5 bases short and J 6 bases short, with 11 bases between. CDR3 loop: CSAPRPPNEQFF. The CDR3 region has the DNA TGCAGTGCTCCCCGTCCCCCCAATGAGCAGTTCTTC.

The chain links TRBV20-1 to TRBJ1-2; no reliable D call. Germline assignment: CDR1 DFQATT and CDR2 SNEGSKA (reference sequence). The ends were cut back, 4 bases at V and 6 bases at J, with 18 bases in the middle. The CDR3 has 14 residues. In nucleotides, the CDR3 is TGCAGTGCTATAGACCGTTTAGGGTTTAATGGCTACACCTTC. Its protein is CSAIDRLGFNGYTF.

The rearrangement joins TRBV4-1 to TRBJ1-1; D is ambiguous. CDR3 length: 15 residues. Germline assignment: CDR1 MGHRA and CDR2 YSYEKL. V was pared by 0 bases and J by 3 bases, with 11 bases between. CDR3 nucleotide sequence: TGCGCCAGCAGCCAAGAGATAAGTGGGGACACTGAAGCTTTCTTT. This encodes CASSQEISGDTEAFF.

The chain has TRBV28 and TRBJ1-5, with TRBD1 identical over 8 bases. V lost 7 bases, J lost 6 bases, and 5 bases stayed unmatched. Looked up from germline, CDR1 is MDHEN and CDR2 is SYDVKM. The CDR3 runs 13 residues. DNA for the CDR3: TGTGCCAGCATAGGCAGGGGGCGTCAGCCCCAGCATTTT. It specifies CASIGRGRQPQHF.

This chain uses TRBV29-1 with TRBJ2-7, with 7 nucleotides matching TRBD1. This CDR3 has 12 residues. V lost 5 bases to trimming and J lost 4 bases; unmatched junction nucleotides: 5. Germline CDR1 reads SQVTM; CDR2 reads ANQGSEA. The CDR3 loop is CSVIRQGYEQYF. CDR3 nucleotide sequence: TGCAGCGTTATAAGACAGGGTTACGAGCAGTACTTC.

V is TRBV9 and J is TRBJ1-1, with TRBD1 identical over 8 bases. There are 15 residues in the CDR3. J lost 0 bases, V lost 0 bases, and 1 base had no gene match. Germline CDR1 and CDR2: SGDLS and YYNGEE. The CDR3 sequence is CASSVGTGMNTEAFF. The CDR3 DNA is TGTGCCAGCAGCGTAGGGACAGGGATGAACACTGAAGCTTTCTTT.

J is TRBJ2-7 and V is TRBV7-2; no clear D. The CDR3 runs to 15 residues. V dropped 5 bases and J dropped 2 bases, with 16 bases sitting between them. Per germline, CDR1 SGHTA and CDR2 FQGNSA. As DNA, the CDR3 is TGTGCCAGCAGCCTTCGTGTGGCGGATACCTACGAGCAGTACTTC. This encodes CASSLRVADTYEQYF.

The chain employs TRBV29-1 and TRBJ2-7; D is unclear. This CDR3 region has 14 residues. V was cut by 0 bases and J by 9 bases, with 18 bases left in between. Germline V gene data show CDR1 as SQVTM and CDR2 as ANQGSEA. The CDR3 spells CSVEDEMNTSGQYF. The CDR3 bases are TGCAGCGTTGAAGATGAAATGAATACCTCAGGGCAGTACTTC.

CDR3 coding DNA: TGTGCCAGCAGCTTGGTCGGCGAGGCGGGCTACACCTTC. It specifies CASSLVGEAGYTF. The chain couples TRBV5-4 to TRBJ1-2; D remains ambiguous. Trimming pared 0 bases from V and 8 bases from J, leaving 11 bases between. CDR3 length: 13 amino acids. Germline-derived CDR1 and CDR2 are SGHNT and YYREEE (reference sequence).

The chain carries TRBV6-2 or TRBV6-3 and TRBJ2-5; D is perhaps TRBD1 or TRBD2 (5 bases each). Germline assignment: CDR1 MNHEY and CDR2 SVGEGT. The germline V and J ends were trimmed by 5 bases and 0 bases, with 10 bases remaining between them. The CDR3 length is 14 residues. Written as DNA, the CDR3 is TGTGCCAGCAGTACCCGGGACGACCAAGAGACCCAGTACTTC. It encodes CASSTRDDQETQYF.